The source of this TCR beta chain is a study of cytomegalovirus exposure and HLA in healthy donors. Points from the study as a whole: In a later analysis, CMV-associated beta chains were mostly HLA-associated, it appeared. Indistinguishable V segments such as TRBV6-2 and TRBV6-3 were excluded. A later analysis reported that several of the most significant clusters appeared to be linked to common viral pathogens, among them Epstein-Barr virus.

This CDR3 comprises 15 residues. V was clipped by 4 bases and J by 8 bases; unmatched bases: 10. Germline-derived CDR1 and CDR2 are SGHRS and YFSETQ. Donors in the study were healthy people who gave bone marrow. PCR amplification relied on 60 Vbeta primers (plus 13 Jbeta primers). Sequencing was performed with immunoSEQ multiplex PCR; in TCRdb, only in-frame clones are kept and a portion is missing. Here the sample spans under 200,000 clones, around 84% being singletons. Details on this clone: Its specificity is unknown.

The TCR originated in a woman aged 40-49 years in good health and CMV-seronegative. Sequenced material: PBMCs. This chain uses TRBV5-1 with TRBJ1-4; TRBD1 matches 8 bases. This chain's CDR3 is CASSPRGTGGEKLFF. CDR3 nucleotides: TGCGCCAGCAGCCCCCGCGGGACAGGCGGGGAAAAACTGTTTTTT.